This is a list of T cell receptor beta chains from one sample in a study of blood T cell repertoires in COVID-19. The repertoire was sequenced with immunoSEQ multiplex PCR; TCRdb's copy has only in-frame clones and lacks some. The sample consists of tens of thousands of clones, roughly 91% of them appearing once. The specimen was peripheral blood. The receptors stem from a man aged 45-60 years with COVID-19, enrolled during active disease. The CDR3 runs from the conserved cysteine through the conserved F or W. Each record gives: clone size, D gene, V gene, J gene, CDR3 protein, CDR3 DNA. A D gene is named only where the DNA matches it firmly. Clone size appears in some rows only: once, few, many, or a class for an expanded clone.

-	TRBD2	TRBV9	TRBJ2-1	CASSASGSSYNEQFF	TGTGCCAGCAGCGCAAGCGGGAGCTCCTACAATGAGCAGTTCTTC
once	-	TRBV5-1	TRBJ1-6	CASSQTDYNSPLHF	TGCGCCAGCAGCCAGACAGATTATAATTCACCCCTCCACTTT
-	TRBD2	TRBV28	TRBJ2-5	CASSLGGRARETQYF	TGTGCCAGCAGTTTGGGCGGGAGGGCCAGGGAGACCCAGTACTTC
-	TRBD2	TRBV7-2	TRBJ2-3	CASSLTAGGPGKPQYF	TGTGCCAGCAGCTTAACGGCGGGAGGACCTGGTAAGCCTCAGTATTTT
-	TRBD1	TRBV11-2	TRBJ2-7	CASSLVGGTGRNEQYF	TGTGCCAGCAGCTTAGTAGGGGGGACAGGGAGGAACGAGCAGTACTTC
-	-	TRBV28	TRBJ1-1	CASPPPVYRRGYTEAFF	TGTGCCAGCCCCCCTCCCGTCTATCGAAGAGGGTACACTGAAGCTTTCTTT
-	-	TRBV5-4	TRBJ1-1	CASSLDTSRDTEAFF	TGTGCCAGCAGCTTGGACACGTCGAGGGACACTGAAGCTTTCTTT
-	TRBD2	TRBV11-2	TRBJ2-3	CASSSTSGRITDTQYF	TGTGCCAGCAGCTCGACTAGCGGACGAATCACAGATACGCAGTATTTT
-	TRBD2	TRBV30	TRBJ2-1	CAWSGTSGSNEQFF	TGTGCCTGGTCCGGGACTAGCGGGAGCAATGAGCAGTTCTTC
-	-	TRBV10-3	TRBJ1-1	CAISFQGSNTEAFF	TGTGCCATCAGTTTCCAGGGTTCCAACACTGAAGCTTTCTTT
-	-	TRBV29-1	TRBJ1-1	CSAHLLTEAFF	TGCAGCGCCCACCTACTCACTGAAGCTTTCTTT
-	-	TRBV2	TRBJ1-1	CASSESLTGRGGTEAFF	TGTGCCAGCAGTGAATCGCTAACAGGGAGAGGAGGAACTGAAGCTTTCTTT
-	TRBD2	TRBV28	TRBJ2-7	CASSPPGLAGGLAYEQYF	TGTGCCAGCAGCCCCCCGGGACTAGCGGGAGGGTTGGCATACGAGCAGTACTTC
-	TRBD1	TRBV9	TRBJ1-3	CASSPPGGLNTIYF	TGTGCCAGCAGCCCTCCAGGGGGCCTGAACACCATATATTTT
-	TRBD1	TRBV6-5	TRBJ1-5	CASIRDRDQPQHF	TGTGCCAGCATCCGGGACAGGGACCAGCCCCAGCATTTT
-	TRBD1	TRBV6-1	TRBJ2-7	CASSETPTGVTYEQYF	TGTGCCAGCAGTGAGACCCCGACAGGGGTTACCTACGAGCAGTACTTC
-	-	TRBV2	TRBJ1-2	CASKLELRGYTF	TGTGCCAGCAAATTGGAGCTTAGGGGCTACACCTTC
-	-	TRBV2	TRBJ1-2	CASSEDGTPLYGYTF	TGTGCCAGCAGCGAGGACGGGACTCCTCTCTATGGCTACACCTTC
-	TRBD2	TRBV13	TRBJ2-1	CASSPLGREGLGNEQFF	TGTGCCAGCAGCCCCCTCGGGCGGGAGGGCCTCGGGAATGAGCAGTTCTTC
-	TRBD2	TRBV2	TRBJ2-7	CASIKLGTAGGLAGANEQYF	TGTGCCAGCATTAAGCTAGGGACAGCTGGTGGACTAGCGGGAGCCAACGAGCAGTACTTC
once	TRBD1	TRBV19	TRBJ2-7	CASSIDRGRSYEQYF	TGTGCCAGTAGTATCGACAGGGGACGTTCCTACGAGCAGTACTTC
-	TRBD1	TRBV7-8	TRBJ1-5	CASSSGQGSRASNQPQHF	TGTGCCAGCAGCTCGGGACAGGGAAGTCGAGCGAGCAATCAGCCCCAGCATTTT
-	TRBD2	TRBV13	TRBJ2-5	CASSQREVETQYF	TGTGCCAGCAGCCAGCGGGAAGTAGAGACCCAGTACTTC
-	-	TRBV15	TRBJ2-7	CATSRQTQLYEQYF	TGTGCCACCAGTCGACAGACCCAATTATACGAGCAGTACTTC
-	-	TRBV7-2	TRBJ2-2	CASSQTLNTGELFF	TGTGCCAGCAGCCAGACACTGAACACCGGGGAGCTGTTTTTT
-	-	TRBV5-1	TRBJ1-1	CASSLSGGSAFF	TGCGCCAGCAGCTTGTCGGGGGGATCAGCTTTCTTT
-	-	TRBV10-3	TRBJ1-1	CAISDPGGDTEAFF	TGTGCCATCAGTGATCCCGGAGGTGACACTGAAGCTTTCTTT
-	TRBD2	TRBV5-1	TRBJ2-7	CASSLSLGLAIYEQYF	TGCGCCAGCAGCTTGAGTCTAGGACTAGCGATCTACGAGCAGTACTTC
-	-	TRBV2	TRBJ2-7	CASSDGAAEISYEQYF	TGTGCCAGCAGTGATGGGGCAGCCGAGATCTCCTACGAGCAGTACTTC
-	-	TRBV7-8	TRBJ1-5	CASSLMGGPSNQPQHF	TGTGCCAGCAGCTTAATGGGGGGGCCTAGCAATCAGCCCCAGCATTTT
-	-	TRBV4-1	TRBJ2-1	CASSQDVRRIF	TGCGCCAGCAGCCAAGATGTGAGGCGAATCTTC
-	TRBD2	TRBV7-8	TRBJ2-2	CASSRGTSGMITGELFF	TGTGCCAGCAGCCGAGGGACTAGCGGGATGATAACCGGGGAGCTGTTTTTT
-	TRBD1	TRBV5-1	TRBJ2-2	CASSFGQGEAGELFF	TGCGCCAGCAGCTTTGGACAGGGGGAGGCCGGGGAGCTGTTTTTT
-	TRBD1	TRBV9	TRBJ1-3	CASSGGTGGTGNTIYF	TGTGCCAGCAGTGGCGGGACAGGGGGTACAGGAAACACCATATATTTT
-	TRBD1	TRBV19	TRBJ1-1	CASSRTGNTEAFF	TGTGCCAGTAGCCGGACAGGGAACACTGAAGCTTTCTTT
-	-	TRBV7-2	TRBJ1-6	CASSLSGSSYNSPLHF	TGTGCCAGCAGCCTGTCTGGGAGCTCCTATAATTCACCCCTCCACTTT
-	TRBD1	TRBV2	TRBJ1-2	CASSETPDRYYGYTF	TGTGCCAGCAGCGAAACACCGGACAGGTACTATGGCTACACCTTC
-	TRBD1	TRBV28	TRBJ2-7	CASSLWQGAGEQYF	TGTGCCAGCAGTTTATGGCAGGGGGCCGGCGAGCAGTACTTC
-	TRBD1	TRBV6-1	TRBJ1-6	CASSEGRTGKFSAPLHF	TGTGCCAGCAGTGAAGGGCGGACAGGGAAGTTTAGCGCACCCCTCCACTTT
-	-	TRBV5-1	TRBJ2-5	CASSLSGQAETQYF	TGCGCCAGCAGCTTGTCTGGGCAGGCGGAGACCCAGTACTTC
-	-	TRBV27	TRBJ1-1	CASSPGGPLRAFF	TGTGCCAGCAGTCCGGGGGGGCCCCTGCGGGCTTTCTTT
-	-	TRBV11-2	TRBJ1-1	CASSQILGQGTEAFF	TGTGCCAGCAGCCAAATCCTAGGGCAGGGGACTGAAGCTTTCTTT
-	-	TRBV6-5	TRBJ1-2	CASSTRQVGSYGYTF	TGTGCCAGCAGTACCCGACAGGTCGGCTCCTATGGCTACACCTTC
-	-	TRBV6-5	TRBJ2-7	CASSYSTGDLYEQYF	TGTGCCAGCAGTTACTCGACGGGGGACCTCTACGAGCAGTACTTC
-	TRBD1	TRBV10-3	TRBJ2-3	CAITPGQGPQDTQYF	TGTGCCATCACCCCGGGACAGGGCCCTCAGGATACGCAGTATTTT